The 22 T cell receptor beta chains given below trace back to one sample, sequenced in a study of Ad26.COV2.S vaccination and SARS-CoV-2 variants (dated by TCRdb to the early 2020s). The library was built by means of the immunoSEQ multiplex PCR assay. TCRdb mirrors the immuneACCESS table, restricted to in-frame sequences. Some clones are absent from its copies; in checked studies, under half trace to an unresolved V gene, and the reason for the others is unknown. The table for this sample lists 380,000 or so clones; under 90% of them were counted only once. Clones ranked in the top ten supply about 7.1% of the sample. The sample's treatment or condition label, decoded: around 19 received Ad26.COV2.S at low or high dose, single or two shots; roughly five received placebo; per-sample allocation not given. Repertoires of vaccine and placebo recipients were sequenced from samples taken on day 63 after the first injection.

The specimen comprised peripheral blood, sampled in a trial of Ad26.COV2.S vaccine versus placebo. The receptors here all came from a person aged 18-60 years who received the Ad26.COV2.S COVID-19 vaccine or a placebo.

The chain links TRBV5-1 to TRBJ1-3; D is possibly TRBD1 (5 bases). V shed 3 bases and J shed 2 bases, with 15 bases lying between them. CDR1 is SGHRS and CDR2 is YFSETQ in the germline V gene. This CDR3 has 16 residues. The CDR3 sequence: CASSWDLPAAGNTIYF. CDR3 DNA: TGCGCCAGCAGCTGGGACCTCCCTGCGGCTGGAAACACCATATATTTT.

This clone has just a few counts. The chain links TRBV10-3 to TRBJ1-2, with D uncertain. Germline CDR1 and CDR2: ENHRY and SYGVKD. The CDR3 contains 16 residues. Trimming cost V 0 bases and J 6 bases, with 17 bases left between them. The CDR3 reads CAISESELVSMDGYTF. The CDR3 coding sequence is TGTGCCATCAGTGAGTCTGAGTTGGTATCTATGGATGGCTACACCTTC.

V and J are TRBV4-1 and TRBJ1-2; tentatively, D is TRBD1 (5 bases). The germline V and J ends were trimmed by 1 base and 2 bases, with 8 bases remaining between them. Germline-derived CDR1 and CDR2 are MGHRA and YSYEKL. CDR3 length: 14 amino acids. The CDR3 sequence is CASSQVAGNYGYTF. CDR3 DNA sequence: TGCGCCAGCAGCCAAGTGGCAGGGAACTATGGCTACACCTTC.

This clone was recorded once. In DNA form, the CDR3 reads TGTGCCTGGAGTCAAATCAGAGGGGGCAATGAGCAGTTCTTC. It encodes CAWSQIRGGNEQFF. This rearrangement joins TRBV30 to TRBJ2-1; a weak D match, TRBD1 (6 bases). Between the trimmed V and J ends, which lost 2 bases and 6 bases, there was a span of 14 bases. The germline V gene encodes CDR1 GTSNPN and CDR2 SVGIG (reference sequence). The CDR3 runs 14 residues.

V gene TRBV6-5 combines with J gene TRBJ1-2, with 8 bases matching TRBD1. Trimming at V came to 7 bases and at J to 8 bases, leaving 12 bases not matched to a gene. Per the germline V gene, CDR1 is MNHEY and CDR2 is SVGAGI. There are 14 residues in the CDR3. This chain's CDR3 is CASTPNRGMTGYTF. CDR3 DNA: TGTGCCAGCACTCCTAACAGGGGGATGACGGGCTACACCTTC.

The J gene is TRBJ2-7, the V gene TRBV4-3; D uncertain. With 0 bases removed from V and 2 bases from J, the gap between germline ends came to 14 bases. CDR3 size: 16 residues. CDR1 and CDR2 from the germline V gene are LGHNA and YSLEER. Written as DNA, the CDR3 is TGCGCCAGCAGCCAAGATAAAGGCGGCAGCACCTACGAGCAGTACTTC. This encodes CASSQDKGGSTYEQYF.

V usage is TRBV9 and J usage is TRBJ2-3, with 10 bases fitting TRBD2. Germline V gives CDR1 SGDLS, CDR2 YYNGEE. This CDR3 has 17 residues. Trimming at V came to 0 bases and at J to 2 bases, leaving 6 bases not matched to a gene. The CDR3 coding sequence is TGTGCCAGCAGCGTAGAGGGACTAGCGACATACACAGATACGCAGTATTTT. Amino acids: CASSVEGLATYTDTQYF.

CDR3 coding DNA: TGTGCCAGTAGTTTGGGACTAGCGGGGGGGCCGGGCACCGGGGAGCTGTTTTTT. It specifies CASSLGLAGGPGTGELFF. V is TRBV19 and J is TRBJ2-2; 16 bases align to TRBD2. CDR3 size: 18 residues. In germline, CDR1 is LNHDA, CDR2 SQIVND (reference sequence). After removal of 5 bases from V and 4 bases from J, the junction contained 7 bases not matched to a gene.

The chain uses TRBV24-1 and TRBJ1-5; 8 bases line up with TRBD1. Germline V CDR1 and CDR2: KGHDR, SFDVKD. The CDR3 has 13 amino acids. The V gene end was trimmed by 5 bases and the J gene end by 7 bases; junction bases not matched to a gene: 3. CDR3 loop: CATSGGQGQPQHF. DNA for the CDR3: TGTGCCACCAGTGGTGGACAGGGCCAGCCCCAGCATTTT.

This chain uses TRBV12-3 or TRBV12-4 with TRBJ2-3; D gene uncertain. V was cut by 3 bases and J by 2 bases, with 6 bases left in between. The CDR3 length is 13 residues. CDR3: CASSFYNTDTQYF. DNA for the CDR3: TGTGCCAGCAGTTTTTACAACACAGATACGCAGTATTTT.

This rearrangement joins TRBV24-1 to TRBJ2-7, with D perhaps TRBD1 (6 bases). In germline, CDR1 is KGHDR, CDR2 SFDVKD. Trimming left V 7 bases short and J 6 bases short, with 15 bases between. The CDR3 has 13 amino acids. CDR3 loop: CATRGTGSGEQYF. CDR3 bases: TGTGCCACCAGAGGCACAGGGTCCGGCGAGCAGTACTTC.

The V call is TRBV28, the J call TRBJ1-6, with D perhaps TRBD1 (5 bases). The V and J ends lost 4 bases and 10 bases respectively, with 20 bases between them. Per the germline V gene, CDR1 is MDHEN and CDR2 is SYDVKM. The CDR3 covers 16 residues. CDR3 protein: CASSSPGLPSGSPLHF. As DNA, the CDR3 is TGTGCCAGCAGTTCACCGGGACTCCCGTCGGGGTCACCCCTCCACTTT.

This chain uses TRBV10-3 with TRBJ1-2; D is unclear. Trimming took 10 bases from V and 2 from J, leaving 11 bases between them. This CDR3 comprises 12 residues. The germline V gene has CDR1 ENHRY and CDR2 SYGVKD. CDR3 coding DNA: TGTGCCACCCAACAAATGAACTATGGCTACACCTTC. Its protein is CATQQMNYGYTF.

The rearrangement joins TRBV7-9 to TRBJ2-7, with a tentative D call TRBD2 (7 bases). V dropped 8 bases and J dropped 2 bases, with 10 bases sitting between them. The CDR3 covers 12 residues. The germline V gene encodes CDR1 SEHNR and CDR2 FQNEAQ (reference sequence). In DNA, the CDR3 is TGTGCCAGCGGGGGGGCCGCCTACGAGCAGTACTTC. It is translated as CASGGAAYEQYF.

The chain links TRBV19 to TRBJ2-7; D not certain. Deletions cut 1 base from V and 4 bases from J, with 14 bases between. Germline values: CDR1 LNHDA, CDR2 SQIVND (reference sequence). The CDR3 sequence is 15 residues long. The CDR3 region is CASSIGAGHHYEQYF. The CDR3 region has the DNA TGTGCCAGTAGTATAGGGGCAGGCCACCATTACGAGCAGTACTTC.

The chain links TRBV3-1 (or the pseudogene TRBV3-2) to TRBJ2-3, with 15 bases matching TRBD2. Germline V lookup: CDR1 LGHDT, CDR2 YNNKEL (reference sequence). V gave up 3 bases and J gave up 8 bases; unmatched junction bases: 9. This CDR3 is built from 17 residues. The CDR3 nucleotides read TGTGCCAGCAGCCAGATAAGGACTAGCGGGGGGGCCGGTACGCAGTATTTT. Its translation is CASSQIRTSGGAGTQYF.

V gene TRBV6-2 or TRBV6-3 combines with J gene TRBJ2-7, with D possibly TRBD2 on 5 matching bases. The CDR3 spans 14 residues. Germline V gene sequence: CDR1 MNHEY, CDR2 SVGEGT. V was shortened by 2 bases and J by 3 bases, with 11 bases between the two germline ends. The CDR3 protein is CASSYIQRSYEQYF. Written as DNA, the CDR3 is TGTGCCAGCAGTTACATCCAGCGGAGCTACGAGCAGTACTTC.

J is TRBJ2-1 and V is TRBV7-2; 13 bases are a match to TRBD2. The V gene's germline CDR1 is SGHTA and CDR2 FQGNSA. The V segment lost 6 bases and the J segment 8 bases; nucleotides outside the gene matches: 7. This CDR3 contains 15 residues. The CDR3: CASRETLAGGHEQFF. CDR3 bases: TGTGCCAGCAGAGAAACACTAGCGGGGGGGCATGAGCAGTTCTTC.

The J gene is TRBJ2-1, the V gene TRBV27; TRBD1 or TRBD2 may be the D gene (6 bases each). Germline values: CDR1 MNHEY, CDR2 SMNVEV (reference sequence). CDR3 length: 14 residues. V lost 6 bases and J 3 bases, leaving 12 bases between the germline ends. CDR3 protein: CASSPRGDYNEQFF. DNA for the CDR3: TGTGCCAGCAGCCCAAGGGGGGACTACAATGAGCAGTTCTTC.

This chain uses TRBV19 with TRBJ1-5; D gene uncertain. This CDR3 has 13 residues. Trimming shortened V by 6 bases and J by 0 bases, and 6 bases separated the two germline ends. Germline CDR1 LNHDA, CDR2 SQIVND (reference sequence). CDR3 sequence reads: CASRAASNQPQHF. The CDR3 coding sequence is TGTGCCAGTAGGGCAGCTAGCAATCAGCCCCAGCATTTT.

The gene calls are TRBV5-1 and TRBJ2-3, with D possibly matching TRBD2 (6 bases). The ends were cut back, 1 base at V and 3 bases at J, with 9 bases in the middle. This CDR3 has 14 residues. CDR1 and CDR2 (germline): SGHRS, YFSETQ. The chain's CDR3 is CASSLPSATDTQYF. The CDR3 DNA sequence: TGCGCCAGCAGCTTGCCTAGCGCTACAGATACGCAGTATTTT. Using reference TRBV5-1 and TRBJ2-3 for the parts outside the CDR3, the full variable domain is KAGVTQTPRYLIKTRGQQVTLSCSPISGHRSVSWYQQTPGQGLQFLFEYFSETQRNKGNFPGRFSGRQFSNSRSEMNVSTLELGDSALYLCASSLPSATDTQYFGPGTRLTVL.

CDR3: CATSTAHYGYTF. Written as DNA, the CDR3 is TGTGCCACTTCGACAGCGCACTATGGCTACACCTTC. The chain links TRBV24-1 to TRBJ1-2, with a weak D call TRBD1 (5 bases). The CDR3 totals 12 residues. The ends were cut back, 10 bases at V and 3 bases at J, with 11 bases in the middle. Germline assignment: CDR1 KGHDR and CDR2 SFDVKD.